A single sample is the source of the 22 T cell receptor beta chains below, sequenced in a study of T cell clonality in common variable immunodeficiency (dated by TCRdb to 2015 to 2017). Receptor libraries were prepared by the immunoSEQ multiplex PCR assay. TCRdb took over this immuneACCESS table, retaining in-frame rearrangements with V and J assigned. Such tables are incomplete; in checked studies, under half of the missing clones stem from an unresolved V gene, and the remainder is unexplained. The table records approximately 75,000 clones for this sample, and not one of them appears only once. The ten largest make up approximately 0.84% of the sample. The sample consisted of peripheral blood mononuclear cells. Every receptor here comes from a person aged 18 to 75 in good health.

This clone was detected many times. The read ends 3 residues before the CDR3 terminus; that terminus is restored from the germline J gene. V usage is TRBV7-2 and J usage is TRBJ2-7, with 10 bases matching TRBD2. The germline gives CDR1 SGHTA, CDR2 FQGNSA. This CDR3 is built from 14 residues. Losses at the gene ends were 5 bases for V and 3 bases for J; bases not matched to a gene: 4. CDR3 amino acids: CASSRTSGVYEQYF. The sequenced CDR3 bases are TGTGCCAGCAGCAGGACTAGCGGAGTCTACGAG.

As to this clone: The read finishes 3 residues shy of the CDR3 end, and the germline J gene is used to complete it. V is TRBV7-6 and J is TRBJ1-1; D is ambiguous. Germline CDR1 and CDR2: SGHVS and FNYEAQ. The germline V and J ends were trimmed by 5 bases and 1 base, with 17 bases remaining between them. The CDR3 spans 16 residues. The sequenced part of the CDR3 DNA is TGTGCCAGCAGCACACGTGGCGGCAGCGGGAACACTGAA. Its protein product is CASSTRGGSGNTE. The CDR3 in full is CASSTRGGSGNTEAFF.

This clone has ten or more counts. The sequenced fragment ends 3 residues before the CDR3 boundary, so the rest is inferred from the germline J gene. The V call is TRBV7-8, the J call TRBJ2-3, with 9 positions matching TRBD2. This CDR3 spans 16 amino acids. Trimming cost V 5 bases and J 1 base; bases outside gene matches: 7. CDR1 is SGHVS, CDR2 FQNEAQ, per germline. The sequenced CDR3 bases are TGTGCCAGCAGCGGCCCTAGCGGGATGGGCACAGATACG. Translated: CASSGPSGMGTDT. The full CDR3 protein reads CASSGPSGMGTDTQYF.

This clone was detected many times. Sequencing ends 3 residues short of the CDR3 end; the germline J gene provides the rest. The gene calls are TRBV7-2 and TRBJ2-2; a possible D gene is TRBD2 (5 bases). In germline, CDR1 is SGHTA, CDR2 FQGNSA. The ends were cut back, 0 bases at V and 6 bases at J, with 11 bases in the middle. The CDR3 is 15 residues long. CDR3 in amino acids: CASSLAPSLAGELFF. The CDR3 DNA, read in part, is TGTGCCAGCAGCTTAGCTCCTAGCCTGGCCGGGGAG.

This clone was detected many times. The read finishes 3 residues shy of the CDR3 end, and the germline J gene is used to complete it. The chain combines TRBV20-1 with TRBJ1-2, with D possibly TRBD1 on 6 matching bases. The CDR3 is 16 amino acids. Trimming took off 0 bases at V and 7 bases at J, with 21 bases between the two ends. Germline V CDR1 and CDR2: DFQATT, SNEGSKA (reference sequence). CDR3 DNA, as far as it was read: TGCAGTGCTAGAGATTGGGACATCACGGCTTTCTCTGGC. Its protein product is CSARDWDITAFSG. The CDR3 as a whole reads CSARDWDITAFSGYTF.

This clone was counted many times. Read sequence stops 3 residues before the CDR3 end, and the germline J gene provides the missing end. V gene TRBV7-2 combines with J gene TRBJ2-7; 14 nucleotides align to TRBD2. The CDR3 totals 18 residues. Germline V gene data show CDR1 as SGHTA and CDR2 as FQGNSA. J lost 0 bases, V lost 0 bases, and 4 bases had no gene match. The DNA read from the CDR3 is TGTGCCAGCAGCTTAGCCAGACTAGCGGGAGGGAGCTCCTACGAG. Residues: CASSLARLAGGSSYE. The complete CDR3 protein is CASSLARLAGGSSYEQYF. Combining the CDR3 with reference TRBV7-2 and TRBJ2-7 gives the whole variable domain GAGVSQSPSNKVTEKGKDVELRCDPISGHTALYWYRQSLGQGLEFLIYFQGNSAPDKSGLPSDRFSAERTGGSVSTLTIQRTQQEDSAVYLCASSLARLAGGSSYEQYFGPGTRLTVT.

To note about this clone: Sequencing ends 3 residues short of the CDR3 end; the germline J gene provides the rest. The chain joins TRBV7-2 to TRBJ1-5, with 7 bases fitting TRBD1. Germline trimming cut 1 base from V and 5 bases from J; bases unmatched to any gene: 2. Germline CDR1 is SGHTA and CDR2 is FQGNSA. This CDR3 has 14 amino acids. The sequenced CDR3 bases are TGTGCCAGCAGCTTAGGGCAGGGGGATCAGCCC. It codes for CASSLGQGDQP. The full CDR3 reads CASSLGQGDQPQHF.

Many counts were recorded for this clone. The read ends 3 residues shy of where the CDR3 ends; the end is completed using the germline J gene. The chain couples TRBV9 to TRBJ2-3; maybe TRBD2 (5 bases). The V end was cut by 10 bases, the J end by 0 bases, with 18 bases between. The CDR3 totals 15 residues. Germline-derived CDR1 and CDR2 are SGDLS and YYNGEE. The DNA read from the CDR3 is TGTGCCCAGCGGACCACCAGATCTAGCACAGATACG. Translated, it gives CAQRTTRSSTDT. From start to end, the CDR3 is CAQRTTRSSTDTQYF.

This clone came up a few times. With the read ending 3 residues before the CDR3 end, the germline J gene is used to fill in that end. The V call is TRBV10-2, the J call TRBJ2-7; D possibly corresponds to TRBD2 (5 bases). Trimming left V 6 bases short and J 0 bases short, with 21 bases between. Germline lookup yields CDR1 WSHSY and CDR2 SAAADI. The CDR3 has 17 residues. CDR3 DNA, as far as it was read: TGCGCCAGCAGCGCGCGGAGGCTGCGGGCTAGCTCCTACGAG. Encoded protein: CASSARRLRASSYE. In full, the CDR3 reads CASSARRLRASSYEQYF.

This clone was counted ten times or more. The read halts 3 residues ahead of the CDR3 end, with the missing end drawn from the germline J gene. V is TRBV5-5 and J is TRBJ2-1, with 7 bases aligning to TRBD2. Unmatched junction bases numbered 4, after V lost 4 bases and J lost 0 bases. From germline, CDR1 is SGHKS and CDR2 YYEKEE (reference sequence). The CDR3 is 15 amino acids. The CDR3 sequence is CASSPSGSSYNEQFF. The covered CDR3 bases are TGTGCCAGCAGCCCTAGCGGTAGCTCCTACAATGAG.

This clone was seen repeatedly, ten times or more. The read ends 3 residues early relative to the CDR3; the germline J gene fills the gap. The rearrangement joins TRBV7-9 to TRBJ2-7; a weak D match, TRBD2 (6 bases). V was trimmed by 6 bases and J by 1 base, leaving 13 bases between them. The CDR3 spans 14 residues. Germline CDR1 and CDR2: SEHNR and FQNEAQ (reference sequence). The DNA read from the CDR3 is TGTGCCAGCAGTCAAGACGCGGGGTCCTACGAG. Its translation is CASSQDAGSYE. From start to end, the CDR3 is CASSQDAGSYEQYF.

The table lists this clone with many counts. The observed sequence ends 3 residues before the CDR3 terminus, with the missing tail filled in from the germline J gene. The chain recombines TRBV7-2 with TRBJ2-2; D unresolved. Germline CDR1 is SGHTA and CDR2 is FQGNSA. The length of the CDR3 is 12 residues. V dropped 1 base and J dropped 8 bases, with 5 bases sitting between them. The CDR3 DNA, read in part, is TGTGCCAGCAGCTTAGTTCAGGGGGAG. Its translation: CASSLVQGE. The full CDR3 is CASSLVQGELFF.

In its sample, this clone was seen many times. Sequencing ends 3 residues short of the CDR3 end; the germline J gene provides the rest. The chain links TRBV18 to TRBJ1-5, with TRBD1 as a possible D gene (5 bases). Germline values: CDR1 KGHSH, CDR2 LQKENI. The CDR3 has 15 residues. Deletions cut 3 bases from V and 3 bases from J, with 12 bases between. The CDR3 sequence: CASSPQGNPNQPQHF. Partial CDR3 DNA: TGTGCCAGCTCACCCCAGGGAAACCCCAATCAGCCC.

The sample holds many counts of this clone. The CDR3 extends 3 residues past the end of the read, so its final part is completed from the germline J gene. The chain joins TRBV20-1 to TRBJ2-3, with TRBD2 matching 14 bases. CDR1 is DFQATT and CDR2 is SNEGSKA in the germline V gene (reference sequence). V lost 5 bases, J lost 4 bases, and 8 bases stayed unmatched. This CDR3 has 16 amino acids. The CDR3 bases that were read are TGCAGTGCTTCTCCGGGACTAGCGGGAGACGCAGATACG. As protein: CSASPGLAGDADT. The entire CDR3 is CSASPGLAGDADTQYF.

The CDR3 loop is CASSSRTLGLHSNTGELFF. The covered CDR3 bases are TGCGCCAGCAGCTCCAGGACCCTGGGACTGCATTCGAACACCGGGGAG. The gene calls are TRBV5-1 and TRBJ2-2, with a tentative D call TRBD2 (6 bases). The read ends 3 residues shy of where the CDR3 ends; the end is completed using the germline J gene. CDR3 length equals 19 residues. The V gene lost 3 bases and the J gene lost 0 bases, with 21 bases spanning the gap. Germline lookup yields CDR1 SGHRS and CDR2 YFSETQ.

The sample holds many counts of this clone. With the read ending 3 residues before the CDR3 end, the germline J gene is used to fill in that end. The chain combines TRBV14 with TRBJ1-4; no firm D call. CDR1 SGHDN and CDR2 FVKESK come from the germline V gene. Trimming shortened V by 5 bases and J by 3 bases, and 13 bases separated the two germline ends. The CDR3 extends over 15 amino acids. Incomplete CDR3 DNA: TGTGCCAGCAGCAATATAGGGCGAGCTAATGAAAAA. It encodes CASSNIGRANEK. The full CDR3 reads CASSNIGRANEKLFF. Full variable domain (rest looked up from reference TRBV14 and TRBJ1-4): EAGVTQFPSHSVIEKGQTVTLRCDPISGHDNLYWYRRVMGKEIKFLLHFVKESKQDESGMPNNRFLAERTGGTYSTLKVQPAELEDSGVYFCASSNIGRANEKLFFGSGTQLSVL.

This clone was found many times. The CDR3 is cut off 3 residues early in the read; its end comes from the germline J gene. The chain couples TRBV20-1 to TRBJ2-2; maybe TRBD2 (6 bases). There are 15 residues in the CDR3. Trimming removed 4 bases at V and 4 bases at J, with 16 bases between. Germline CDR1 reads DFQATT; CDR2 reads SNEGSKA (reference sequence). CDR3 sequence reads: CSANPRLVGTGELFF. The sequenced CDR3 bases are TGCAGTGCTAATCCCCGACTAGTAGGCACCGGGGAG.

This clone was seen ten or more times. With the read ending 3 residues before the CDR3 end, the germline J gene is used to fill in that end. V usage is TRBV2 and J usage is TRBJ2-7; a weak D match, TRBD1 (6 bases). The V gene lost 6 bases and the J gene lost 3 bases, with 18 bases spanning the gap. From germline, CDR1 is SNHLY and CDR2 FYNNEI. The CDR3 contains 15 residues. The CDR3 DNA, read in part, is TGTGCCAGCAGGATTAGAGGGACACCCGGCTACGAG. As protein: CASRIRGTPGYE. The CDR3 in full is CASRIRGTPGYEQYF.

This clone was detected many times. The read terminates 3 residues ahead of where the CDR3 ends, so the germline J gene completes it. This chain joins TRBV9 and TRBJ1-3, with no clear D. The germline V gene has CDR1 SGDLS and CDR2 YYNGEE. The CDR3 runs 19 residues. V was pared by 0 bases and J by 0 bases, with 19 bases between. Here the CDR3 reads CASSVALGAQLSSGNTIYF. CDR3 DNA (partial): TGTGCCAGCAGCGTAGCTCTAGGTGCCCAACTCTCCTCTGGAAACACC.

This clone occurred many times. CDR3 DNA (partial): TGTGCCAGCAGCCGCCGGAGGGCCTCGAGCACAGATACG. Translated: CASSRRRASSTDT. The whole CDR3 sequence is CASSRRRASSTDTQYF. The chain combines TRBV14 with TRBJ2-3; maybe TRBD2 (6 bases). The sequence runs out 3 residues before the end of the CDR3; the remainder is reconstructed from the germline J gene. Per the germline V gene, CDR1 is SGHDN and CDR2 is FVKESK. The CDR3 is 16 amino acids. Trimming took off 4 bases at V and 0 bases at J, with 14 bases between the two ends.

This clone was counted ten times or more. The read stops 3 residues short of the end of the CDR3; the missing end is completed from the germline J gene. The chain is built from TRBV19 and TRBJ2-1; 9 nucleotides line up with TRBD2. CDR3 size: 14 residues. Germline trimming cut 9 bases from V and 5 bases from J; bases unmatched to any gene: 8. CDR1 is LNHDA, CDR2 SQIVND, per germline (reference sequence). CDR3 bases read: TGTGCCAGCGGCCGGGCGGGAGGGCACAATGAG. Translated: CASGRAGGHNE. The complete CDR3 sequence is CASGRAGGHNEQFF.

This clone was found many times. The read stops 3 residues short of the end of the CDR3; the missing end is completed from the germline J gene. The rearrangement links TRBV19 to TRBJ1-1; TRBD1 is a possible D gene (6 bases). CDR1 and CDR2 from the germline V gene are LNHDA and SQIVND (reference sequence). The CDR3 is 15 residues long. The ends were cut back, 3 bases at V and 0 bases at J, with 11 bases in the middle. CDR3 protein: CASSISGTLNTEAFF. CDR3 DNA, as far as it was read: TGTGCCAGTAGTATCTCCGGGACATTGAACACTGAA.